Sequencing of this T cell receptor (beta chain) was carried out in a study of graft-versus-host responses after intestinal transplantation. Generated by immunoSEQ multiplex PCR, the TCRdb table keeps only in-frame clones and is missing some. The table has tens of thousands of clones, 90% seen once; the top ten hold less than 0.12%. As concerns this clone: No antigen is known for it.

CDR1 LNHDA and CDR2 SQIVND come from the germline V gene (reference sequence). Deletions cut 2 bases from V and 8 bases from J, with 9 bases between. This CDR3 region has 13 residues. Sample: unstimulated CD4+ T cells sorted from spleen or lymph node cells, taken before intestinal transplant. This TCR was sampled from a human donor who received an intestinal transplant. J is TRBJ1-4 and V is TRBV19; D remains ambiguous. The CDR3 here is CASSIRSGEKLFF. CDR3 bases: TGTGCCAGTAGTATAAGGTCCGGGGAAAAACTGTTTTTT.